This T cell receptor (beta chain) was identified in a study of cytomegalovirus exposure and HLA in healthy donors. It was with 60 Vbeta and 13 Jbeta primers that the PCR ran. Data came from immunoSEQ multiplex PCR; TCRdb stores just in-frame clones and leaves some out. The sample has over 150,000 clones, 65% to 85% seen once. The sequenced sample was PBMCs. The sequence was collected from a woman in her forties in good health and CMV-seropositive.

CDR3 amino acids: CASSQLTSGATDTQYF. The CDR3 DNA is TGTGCCAGCAGCCAATTGACTAGCGGGGCGACAGATACGCAGTATTTT. The gene calls are TRBV4-2 and TRBJ2-3; TRBD2 agrees at 11 bases. The junction had 4 bases not matched to a gene; V was cut back by 2 bases and J by 3 bases. The CDR3 sequence is 16 residues long. CDR1 LGHNA and CDR2 YNFKEQ come from the germline V gene.